These 8 T cell receptor beta chains originate from one sample sequenced in a study of OX40 agonist ivuxolimab in advanced cancers. Generated by immunoSEQ multiplex PCR, the TCRdb table keeps only in-frame clones and is missing some. The profile shows over 65,000 clones, around 80% of them singletons. The sequencing used CD4+ or CD8+ T cells sorted from blood, collected in a trial of the OX40 agonist ivuxolimab. All receptors derive from an adult with an advanced solid tumor such as melanoma, head and neck, liver or kidney cancer.

The CDR3, as DNA: TGTGCCAGCAGCGTAGCCCAGGGTTTTGGAGAAAAACTGTTTTTT. It encodes CASSVAQGFGEKLFF. The V gene is TRBV9, the J gene TRBJ1-4; tentatively, D is TRBD1 (5 bases). Germline loops: CDR1 SGDLS, CDR2 YYNGEE. This CDR3 comprises 15 residues. V lost 0 bases and J 8 bases, leaving 14 bases between the germline ends.

V and J are TRBV18 and TRBJ2-1, with TRBD1 matching 10 bases. The CDR3 covers 16 residues. Germline V gene data show CDR1 as KGHSH and CDR2 as LQKENI. J lost 2 bases, V lost 4 bases, and 5 bases had no gene match. In nucleotides, the CDR3 is TGTGCCAGCTCACAACTGACAGGGGGCCCCTACAATGAGCAGTTCTTC. Protein: CASSQLTGGPYNEQFF.

The chain joins TRBV7-2 to TRBJ2-7; D possibly corresponds to TRBD1 (6 bases). Germline V gene sequence: CDR1 SGHTA, CDR2 FQGNSA. The CDR3 consists of 15 residues. Trimming pared 3 bases from V and 2 bases from J, leaving 14 bases between. The CDR3 sequence is CASSLRQGTPYEQYF. The CDR3 DNA is TGTGCCAGCAGCTTGCGTCAGGGGACCCCCTACGAGCAGTACTTC.

A single count supports this clone. J is TRBJ2-5 and V is TRBV30; D gene unclear. The length of the CDR3 is 12 residues. The ends were cut back, 3 bases at V and 6 bases at J, with 11 bases in the middle. CDR1 is GTSNPN, CDR2 SVGIG, per germline (reference sequence). The CDR3 reads CAWRIIGKTQYF. The CDR3 bases are TGTGCCTGGAGGATAATAGGAAAGACCCAGTACTTC.

This clone has more than one count but fewer than ten. The rearrangement links TRBV9 to TRBJ1-4; 7 bases align to TRBD1. Looked up from germline, CDR1 is SGDLS and CDR2 is YYNGEE. This CDR3 comprises 14 residues. The J segment lost 11 bases and the V segment lost 4 bases, leaving 11 bases of the junction unmatched. CDR3 bases: TGTGCCAGCAGCCCCGGACAGGTCCACGAGAAACTGTTTTTT. Translated, it gives CASSPGQVHEKLFF.

This clone was seen once. This rearrangement joins TRBV7-2 to TRBJ1-5; D might be TRBD1 (6 bases). The CDR3 totals 13 residues. Germline values: CDR1 SGHTA, CDR2 FQGNSA. Trimming pared 5 bases from V and 3 bases from J, leaving 8 bases between. This CDR3 reads CASSRDNNQPQHF. The DNA for the CDR3 is TGTGCCAGCAGCCGGGACAACAATCAGCCCCAGCATTTT. Full variable domain (outside the CDR3, taken from reference TRBV7-2 and TRBJ1-5): GAGVSQSPSNKVTEKGKDVELRCDPISGHTALYWYRQSLGQGLEFLIYFQGNSAPDKSGLPSDRFSAERTGGSVSTLTIQRTQQEDSAVYLCASSRDNNQPQHFGDGTRLSIL.

The rearrangement joins TRBV7-9 to TRBJ2-7; possibly TRBD2 for D (6 bases). The CDR3 extends over 14 amino acids. Per germline, CDR1 SEHNR and CDR2 FQNEAQ (reference sequence). Trimming stripped 4 bases from V and 7 bases from J, with 17 bases between. The DNA of the CDR3 is TGTGCCAGCAGCTCCCCGGCGGGGACCAGAGAGCAGTACTTC. This encodes CASSSPAGTREQYF.

The rearrangement joins TRBV5-6 to TRBJ1-2; D not resolved. CDR3 length: 14 residues. V was clipped by 4 bases and J by 1 base, with 11 bases between them. CDR1 is SGHDT, CDR2 YYEEEE, per germline. CDR3 region: CASSPKGNNYGYTF. CDR3 nucleotides: TGTGCCAGCAGCCCCAAGGGAAATAACTATGGCTACACCTTC.